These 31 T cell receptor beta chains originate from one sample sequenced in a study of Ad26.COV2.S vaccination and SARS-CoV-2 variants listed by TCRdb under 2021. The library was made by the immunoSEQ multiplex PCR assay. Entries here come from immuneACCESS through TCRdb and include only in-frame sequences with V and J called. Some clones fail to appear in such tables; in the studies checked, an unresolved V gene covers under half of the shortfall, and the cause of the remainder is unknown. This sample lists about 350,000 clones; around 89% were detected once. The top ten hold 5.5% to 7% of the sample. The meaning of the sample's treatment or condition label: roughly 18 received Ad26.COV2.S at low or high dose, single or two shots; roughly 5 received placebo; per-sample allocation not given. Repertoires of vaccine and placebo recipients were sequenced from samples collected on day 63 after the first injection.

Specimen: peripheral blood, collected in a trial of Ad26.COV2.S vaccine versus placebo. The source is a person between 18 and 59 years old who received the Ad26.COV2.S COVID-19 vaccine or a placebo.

The CDR3, as DNA: TGTGCCAGCAGCTCCAAGACAGATACGCAGTATTTT. This codes for CASSSKTDTQYF. The V and J genes are TRBV28 and TRBJ2-3, with D uncertain. The V gene lost 6 bases and the J gene lost 3 bases, with 7 bases spanning the gap. This CDR3 has 12 amino acids. Per the germline V gene, CDR1 is MDHEN and CDR2 is SYDVKM.

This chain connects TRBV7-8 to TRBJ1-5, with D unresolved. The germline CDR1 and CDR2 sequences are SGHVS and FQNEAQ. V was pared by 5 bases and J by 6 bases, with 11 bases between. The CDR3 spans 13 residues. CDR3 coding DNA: TGTGCCAGCAGCCAAGCGGTTGGTCAGCCCCAGCATTTT. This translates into CASSQAVGQPQHF.

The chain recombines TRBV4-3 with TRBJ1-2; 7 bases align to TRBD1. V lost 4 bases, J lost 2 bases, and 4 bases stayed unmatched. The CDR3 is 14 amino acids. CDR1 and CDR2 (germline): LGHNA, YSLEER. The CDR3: CASSPQTGNYGYTF. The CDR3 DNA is TGCGCCAGCAGCCCGCAGACAGGGAACTATGGCTACACCTTC.

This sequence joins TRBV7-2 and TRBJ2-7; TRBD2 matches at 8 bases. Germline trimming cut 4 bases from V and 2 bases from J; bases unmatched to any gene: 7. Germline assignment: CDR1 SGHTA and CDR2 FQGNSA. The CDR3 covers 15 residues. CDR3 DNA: TGTGCCAGCAGCTCAACTAGCGGCGTTACCTACGAGCAGTACTTC. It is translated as CASSSTSGVTYEQYF.

The CDR3 bases are TGCGCCAGCAGTGTAGGCGGGAACGGGCAGTACTTC. Its protein product is CASSVGGNGQYF. The chain links TRBV5-1 to TRBJ2-7; perhaps TRBD2 as D (6 bases). Germline V gene lookup returns CDR1 SGHRS and CDR2 YFSETQ. The CDR3 has 12 residues. V lost 5 bases to trimming and J lost 9 bases, with 15 bases between them.

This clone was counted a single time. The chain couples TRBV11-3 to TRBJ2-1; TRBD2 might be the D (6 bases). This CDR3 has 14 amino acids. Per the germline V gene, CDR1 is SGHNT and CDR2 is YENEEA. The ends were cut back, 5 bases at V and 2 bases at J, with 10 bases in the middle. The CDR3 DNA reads TGTGCCAGCAGCCCGGGACTTACCTACAATGAGCAGTTCTTC. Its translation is CASSPGLTYNEQFF.

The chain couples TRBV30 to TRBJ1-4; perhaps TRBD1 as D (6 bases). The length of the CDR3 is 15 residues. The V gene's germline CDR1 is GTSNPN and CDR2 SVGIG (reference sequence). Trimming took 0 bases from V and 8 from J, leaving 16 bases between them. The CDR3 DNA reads TGTGCCTGGAGTGTACTAGGGGGGAGTGGCGAAAAACTGTTTTTT. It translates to CAWSVLGGSGEKLFF.

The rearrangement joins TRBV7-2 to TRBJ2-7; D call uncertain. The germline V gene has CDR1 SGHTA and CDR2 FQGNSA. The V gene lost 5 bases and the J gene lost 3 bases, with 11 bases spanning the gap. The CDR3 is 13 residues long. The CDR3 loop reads CASSTSYLYEQYF. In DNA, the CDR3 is TGTGCCAGCAGCACCTCCTACCTCTACGAGCAGTACTTC.

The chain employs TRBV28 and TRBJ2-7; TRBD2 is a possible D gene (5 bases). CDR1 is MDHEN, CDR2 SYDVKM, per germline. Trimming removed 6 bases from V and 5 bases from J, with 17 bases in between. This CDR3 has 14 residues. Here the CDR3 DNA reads TGTGCCAGCAGCCCCTCCTTGGAGGTTGACGAGCAGTACTTC. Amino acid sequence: CASSPSLEVDEQYF.

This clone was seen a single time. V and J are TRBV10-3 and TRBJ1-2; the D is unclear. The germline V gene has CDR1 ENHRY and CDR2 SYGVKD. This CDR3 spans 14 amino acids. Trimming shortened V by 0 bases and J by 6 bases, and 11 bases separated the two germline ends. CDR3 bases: TGTGCCATCAGTGAGTCTGAGGGTTCGGATGGCTACACCTTC. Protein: CAISESEGSDGYTF.

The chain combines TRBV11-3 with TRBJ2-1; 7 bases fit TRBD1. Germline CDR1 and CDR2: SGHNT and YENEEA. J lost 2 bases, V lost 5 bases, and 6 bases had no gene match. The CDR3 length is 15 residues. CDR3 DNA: TGTGCCAGCAGCCCAGGGGGTCTCCCCTACAATGAGCAGTTCTTC. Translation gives CASSPGGLPYNEQFF.

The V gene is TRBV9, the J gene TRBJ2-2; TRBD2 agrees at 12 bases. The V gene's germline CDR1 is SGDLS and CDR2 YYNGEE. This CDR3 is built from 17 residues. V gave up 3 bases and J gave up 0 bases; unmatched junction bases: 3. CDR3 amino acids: CASSGTSGKTNTGELFF. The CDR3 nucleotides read TGTGCCAGCAGCGGGACTAGCGGGAAAACGAACACCGGGGAGCTGTTTTTT.

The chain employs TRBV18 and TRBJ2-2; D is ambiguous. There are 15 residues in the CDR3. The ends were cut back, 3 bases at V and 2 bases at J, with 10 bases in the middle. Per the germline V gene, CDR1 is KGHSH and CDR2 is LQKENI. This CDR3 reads CASSPPLDNTGELFF. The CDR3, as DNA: TGTGCCAGCTCACCGCCTCTAGATAACACCGGGGAGCTGTTTTTT.

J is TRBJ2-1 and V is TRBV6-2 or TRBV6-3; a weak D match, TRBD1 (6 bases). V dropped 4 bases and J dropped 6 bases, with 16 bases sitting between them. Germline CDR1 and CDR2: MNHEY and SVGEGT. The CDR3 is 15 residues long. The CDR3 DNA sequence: TGTGCCAGCAGTTTAATAAACAGGGCGAGCAATGAGCAGTTCTTC. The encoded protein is CASSLINRASNEQFF.

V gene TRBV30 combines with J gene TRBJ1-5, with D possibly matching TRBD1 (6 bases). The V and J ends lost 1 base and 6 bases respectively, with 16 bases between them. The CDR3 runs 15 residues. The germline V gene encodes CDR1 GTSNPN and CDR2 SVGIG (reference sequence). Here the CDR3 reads CAWSGALRGGQPQHF. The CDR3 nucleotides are TGTGCCTGGAGTGGAGCCCTAAGGGGGGGTCAGCCCCAGCATTTT. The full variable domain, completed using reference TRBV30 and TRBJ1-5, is SQTIHQWPATLVQPVGSPLSLECTVEGTSNPNLYWYRQAAGRGLQLLFYSVGIGQISSEVPQNLSASRPQDRQFILSSKKLLLSDSGFYLCAWSGALRGGQPQHFGDGTRLSIL.

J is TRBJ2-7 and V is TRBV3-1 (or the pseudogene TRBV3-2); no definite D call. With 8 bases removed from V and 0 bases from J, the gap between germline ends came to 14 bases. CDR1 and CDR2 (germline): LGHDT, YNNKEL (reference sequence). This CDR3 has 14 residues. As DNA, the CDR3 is TGTGCCAGCCGAAACGGACGAGTCTCCTACGAGCAGTACTTC. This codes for CASRNGRVSYEQYF.

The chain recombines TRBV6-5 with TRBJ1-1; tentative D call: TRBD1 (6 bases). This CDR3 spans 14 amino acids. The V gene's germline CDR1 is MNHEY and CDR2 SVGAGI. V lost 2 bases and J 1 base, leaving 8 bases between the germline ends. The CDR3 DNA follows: TGTGCCAGCAGTTACCTGACAGGGAACACTGAAGCTTTCTTT. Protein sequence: CASSYLTGNTEAFF.

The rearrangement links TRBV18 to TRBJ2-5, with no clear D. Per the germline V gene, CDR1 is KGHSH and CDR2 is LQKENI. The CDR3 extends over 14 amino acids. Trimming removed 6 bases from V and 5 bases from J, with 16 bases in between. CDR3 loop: CASSKNRDPETQYF. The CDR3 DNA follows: TGTGCCAGCTCCAAAAATAGGGATCCCGAGACCCAGTACTTC.

CDR3 sequence: CASSSLGVVTYEQYF. The DNA of the CDR3 is TGTGCCAGCAGTTCCCTCGGTGTGGTTACCTACGAGCAGTACTTC. V is TRBV28 and J is TRBJ2-7; the D is unclear. Trimming removed 4 bases at V and 2 bases at J, with 15 bases between. Germline CDR1 and CDR2: MDHEN and SYDVKM. The CDR3 loop spans 15 amino acids. The variable domain in full, completed from reference TRBV28 and TRBJ2-7, reads DVKVTQSSRYLVKRTGEKVFLECVQDMDHENMFWYRQDPGLGLRLIYFSYDVKMKEKGDIPEGYSVSREKKERFSLILESASTNQTSMYLCASSSLGVVTYEQYFGPGTRLTVT.

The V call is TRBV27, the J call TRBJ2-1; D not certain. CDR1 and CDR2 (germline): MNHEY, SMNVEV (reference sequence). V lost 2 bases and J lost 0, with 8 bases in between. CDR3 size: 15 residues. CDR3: CASSLRARSYNEQFF. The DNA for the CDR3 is TGTGCCAGCAGTTTACGGGCCCGCTCCTACAATGAGCAGTTCTTC.

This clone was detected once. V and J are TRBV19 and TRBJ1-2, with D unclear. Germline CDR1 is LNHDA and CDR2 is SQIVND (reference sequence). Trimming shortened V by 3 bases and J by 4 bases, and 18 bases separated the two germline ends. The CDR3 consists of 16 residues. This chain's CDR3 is CASSMDKSSPTYGYTF. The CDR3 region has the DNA TGTGCCAGTAGTATGGATAAAAGTTCCCCTACCTATGGCTACACCTTC.

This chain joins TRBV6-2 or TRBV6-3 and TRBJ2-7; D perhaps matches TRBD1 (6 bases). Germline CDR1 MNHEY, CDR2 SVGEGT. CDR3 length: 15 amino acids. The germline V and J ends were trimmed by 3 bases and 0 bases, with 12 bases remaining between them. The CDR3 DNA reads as TGTGCCAGCAGTTATTCGACAGGAGCCTCCTACGAGCAGTACTTC. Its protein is CASSYSTGASYEQYF.

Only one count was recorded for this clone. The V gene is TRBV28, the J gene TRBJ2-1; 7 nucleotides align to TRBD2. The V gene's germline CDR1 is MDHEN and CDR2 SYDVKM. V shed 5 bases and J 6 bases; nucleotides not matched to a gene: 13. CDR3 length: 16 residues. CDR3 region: CASSLGTTQRGNEQFF. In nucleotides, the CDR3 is TGTGCCAGCAGTCTAGGGACTACACAGAGGGGCAATGAGCAGTTCTTC.

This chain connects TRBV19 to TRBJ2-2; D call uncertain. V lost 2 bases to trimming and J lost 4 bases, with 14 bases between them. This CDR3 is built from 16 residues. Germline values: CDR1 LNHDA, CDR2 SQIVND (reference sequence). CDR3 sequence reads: CASSIRFPSPTGELFF. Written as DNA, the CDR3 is TGTGCCAGTAGTATAAGGTTTCCGTCCCCCACCGGGGAGCTGTTTTTT. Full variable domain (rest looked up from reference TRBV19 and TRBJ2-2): DGGITQSPKYLFRKEGQNVTLSCEQNLNHDAMYWYRQDPGQGLRLIYYSQIVNDFQKGDIAEGYSVSREKKESFPLTVTSAQKNPTAFYLCASSIRFPSPTGELFFGEGSRLTVL.

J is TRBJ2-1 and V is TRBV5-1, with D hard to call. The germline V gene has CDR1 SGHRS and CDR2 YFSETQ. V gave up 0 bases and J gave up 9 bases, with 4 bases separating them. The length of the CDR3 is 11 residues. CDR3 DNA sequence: TGCGCCAGCAGCTTGGAGAGTGAGCAGTTCTTC. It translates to CASSLESEQFF.

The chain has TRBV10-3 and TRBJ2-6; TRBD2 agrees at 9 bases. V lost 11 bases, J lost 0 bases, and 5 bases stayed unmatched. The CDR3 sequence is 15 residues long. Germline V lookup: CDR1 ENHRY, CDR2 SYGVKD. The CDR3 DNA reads TGTGCCGCGGGGGGGCTAAGCTCTGGGGCCAACGTCCTGACTTTC. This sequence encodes CAAGGLSSGANVLTF.

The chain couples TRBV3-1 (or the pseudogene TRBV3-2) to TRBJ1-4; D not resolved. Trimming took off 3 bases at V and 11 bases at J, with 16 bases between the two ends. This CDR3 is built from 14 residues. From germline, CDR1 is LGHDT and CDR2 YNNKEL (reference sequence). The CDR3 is CASSQRGGTSKLFF. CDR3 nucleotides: TGTGCCAGCAGCCAGAGAGGTGGTACTTCGAAACTGTTTTTT.

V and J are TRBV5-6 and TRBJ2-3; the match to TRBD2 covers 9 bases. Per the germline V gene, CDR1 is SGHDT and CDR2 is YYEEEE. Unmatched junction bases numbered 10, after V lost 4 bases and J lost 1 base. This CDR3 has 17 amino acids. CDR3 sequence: CASSAPGLALGTDTQYF. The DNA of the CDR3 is TGTGCCAGCAGCGCCCCGGGACTAGCATTGGGCACAGATACGCAGTATTTT.

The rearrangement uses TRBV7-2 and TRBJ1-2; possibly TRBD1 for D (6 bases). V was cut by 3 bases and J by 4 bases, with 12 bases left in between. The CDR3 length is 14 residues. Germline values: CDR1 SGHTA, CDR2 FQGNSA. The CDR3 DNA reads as TGTGCCAGCAGCTTCTTGGACAGCTTCTATGGCTACACCTTC. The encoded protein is CASSFLDSFYGYTF.

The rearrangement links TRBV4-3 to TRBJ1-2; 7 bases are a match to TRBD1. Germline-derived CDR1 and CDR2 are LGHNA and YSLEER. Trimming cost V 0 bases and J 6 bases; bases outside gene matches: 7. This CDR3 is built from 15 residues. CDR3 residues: CASSQESHRGHGYTF. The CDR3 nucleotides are TGCGCCAGCAGCCAAGAGAGCCACAGGGGCCATGGCTACACCTTC.

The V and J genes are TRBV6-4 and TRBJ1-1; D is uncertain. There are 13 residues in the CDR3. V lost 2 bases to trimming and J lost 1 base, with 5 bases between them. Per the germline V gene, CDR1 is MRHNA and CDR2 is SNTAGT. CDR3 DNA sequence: TGTGCCAGCAGTGACGGATCGAACACTGAAGCTTTCTTT. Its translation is CASSDGSNTEAFF.